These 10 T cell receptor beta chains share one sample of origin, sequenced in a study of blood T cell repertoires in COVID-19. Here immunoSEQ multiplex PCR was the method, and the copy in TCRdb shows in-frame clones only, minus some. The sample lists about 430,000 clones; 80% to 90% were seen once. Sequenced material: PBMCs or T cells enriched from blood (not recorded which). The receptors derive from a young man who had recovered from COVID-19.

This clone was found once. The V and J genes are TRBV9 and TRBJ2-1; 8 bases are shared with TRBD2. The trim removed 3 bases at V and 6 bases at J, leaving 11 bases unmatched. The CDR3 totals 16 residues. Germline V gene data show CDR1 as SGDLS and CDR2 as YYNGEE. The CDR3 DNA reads TGTGCCAGCAGCGACACCGGGACTAGTATCCCCAATGAGCAGTTCTTC. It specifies CASSDTGTSIPNEQFF. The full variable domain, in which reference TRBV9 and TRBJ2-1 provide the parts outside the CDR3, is DSGVTQTPKHLITATGQRVTLRCSPRSGDLSVYWYQQSLDQGLQFLIQYYNGEERAKGNILERFSAQQFPDLHSELNLSSLELGDSALYFCASSDTGTSIPNEQFFGPGTRLTVL.

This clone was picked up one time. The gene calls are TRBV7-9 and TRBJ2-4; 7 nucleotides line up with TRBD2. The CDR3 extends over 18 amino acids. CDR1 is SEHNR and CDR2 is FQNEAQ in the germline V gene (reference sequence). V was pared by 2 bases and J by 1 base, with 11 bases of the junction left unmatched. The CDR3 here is CASSLPTSPSAAKNIQYF. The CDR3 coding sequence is TGTGCCAGCAGCTTACCGACTAGCCCCAGTGCGGCCAAAAACATTCAGTACTTC.

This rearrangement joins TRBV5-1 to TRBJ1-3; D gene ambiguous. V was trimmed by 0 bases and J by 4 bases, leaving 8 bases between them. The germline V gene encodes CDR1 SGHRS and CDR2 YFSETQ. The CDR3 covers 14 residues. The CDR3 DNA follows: TGCGCCAGCAGCTTGGGAGGGAAAGGAAACACCATATATTTT. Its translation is CASSLGGKGNTIYF.

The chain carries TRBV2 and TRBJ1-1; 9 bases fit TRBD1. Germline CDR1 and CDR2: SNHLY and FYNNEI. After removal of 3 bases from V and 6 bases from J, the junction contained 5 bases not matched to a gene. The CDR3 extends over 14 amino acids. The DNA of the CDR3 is TGTGCCAGCAGTGACCTACAGGGGGCGGCTGAAGCTTTCTTT. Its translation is CASSDLQGAAEAFF.

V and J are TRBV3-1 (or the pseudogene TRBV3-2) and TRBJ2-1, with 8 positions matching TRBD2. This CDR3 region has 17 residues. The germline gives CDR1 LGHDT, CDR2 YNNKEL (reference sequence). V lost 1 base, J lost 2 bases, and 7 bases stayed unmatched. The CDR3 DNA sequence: TGTGCCAGCAGCCAAGCTCTCACTAGCGGTCCCTACAATGAGCAGTTCTTC. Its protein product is CASSQALTSGPYNEQFF.

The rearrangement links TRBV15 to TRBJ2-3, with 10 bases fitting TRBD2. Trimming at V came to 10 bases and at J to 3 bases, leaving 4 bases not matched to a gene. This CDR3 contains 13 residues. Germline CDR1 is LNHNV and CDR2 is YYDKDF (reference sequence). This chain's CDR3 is CASRLAGTDTQYF. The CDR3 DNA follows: TGTGCCAGCCGACTAGCGGGTACAGATACGCAGTATTTT.

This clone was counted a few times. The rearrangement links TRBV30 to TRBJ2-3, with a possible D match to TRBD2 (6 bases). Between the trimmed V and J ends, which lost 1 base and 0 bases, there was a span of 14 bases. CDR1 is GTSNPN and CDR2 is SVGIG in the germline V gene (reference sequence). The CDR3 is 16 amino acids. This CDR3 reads CAWSDGTGLSTDTQYF. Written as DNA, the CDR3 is TGTGCCTGGAGTGACGGGACTGGACTGAGCACAGATACGCAGTATTTT.

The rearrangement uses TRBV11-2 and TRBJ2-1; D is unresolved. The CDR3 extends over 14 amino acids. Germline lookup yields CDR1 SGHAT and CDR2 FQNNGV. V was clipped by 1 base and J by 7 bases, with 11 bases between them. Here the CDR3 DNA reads TGTGCCAGCAGCTTAGTAACTAACCAGAATGAGCAGTTCTTC. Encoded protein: CASSLVTNQNEQFF.

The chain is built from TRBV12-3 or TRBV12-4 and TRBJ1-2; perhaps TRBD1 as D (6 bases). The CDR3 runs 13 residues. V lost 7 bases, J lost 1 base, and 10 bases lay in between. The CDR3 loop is CASNQQGNYGYTF. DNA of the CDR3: TGTGCCAGCAACCAACAGGGTAACTATGGCTACACCTTC.

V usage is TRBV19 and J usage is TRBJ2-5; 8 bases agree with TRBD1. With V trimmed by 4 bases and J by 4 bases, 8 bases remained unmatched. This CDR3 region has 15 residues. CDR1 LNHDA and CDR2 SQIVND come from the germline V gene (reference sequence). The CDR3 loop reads CASSKRTGTRETQYF. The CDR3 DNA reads TGTGCCAGTAGTAAGAGGACAGGGACGAGAGAGACCCAGTACTTC.